A selection of T cell receptor beta chains follows, all from one sample in a study of T-cell reconstitution after alpha-beta-depleted transplantation in children. MiXCR, run by TCRdb on the PCR reads, gives a single entry per CDR3 protein. The table lists hundreds of thousands of distinct CDR3 sequences, around 19% of them singletons, with less than 4% in the top ten. Source: PBMCs from the stem cell graft donor, taken from the stem cell graft. These TCRs come from a human donor who donated a stem cell graft to a child with acute lymphoblastic leukemia. The CDR3 runs from the conserved cysteine through the conserved F or W. A D gene is named only where the DNA matches it firmly. Rows give clone size only sometimes, using once, few, many, or a class for an expanded clone.

d_gene	v_gene	j_gene	abundance	CDR3aa	CDR3nt
TRBD2	TRBV2	TRBJ2-4	few	CASAIAGVTKNIQYF	TGTGCCAGCGCCATAGCGGGAGTGACCAAAAACATTCAGTACTTC
-	TRBV5-5	TRBJ2-5	-	CASSQGDPSWETQYF	TGTGCCAGCAGCCAAGGAGACCCCTCGTGGGAGACCCAGTACTTC
-	TRBV6-2/TRBV6-3	TRBJ2-1	-	CASISGLPYNEQFF	TGTGCCAGCATAAGCGGACTACCTTACAATGAGCAGTTCTTC
-	TRBV6-6	TRBJ1-4	-	CASSYSSEELFF	TGTGCCAGCAGTTACTCGAGTGAGGAACTGTTTTTT
-	TRBV11-2	TRBJ1-1	-	CASSLAWNTEAFF	TGTGCCAGCAGCTTAGCTTGGAACACTGAAGCTTTCTTT
-	TRBV18	TRBJ2-7	-	CASSPQGYYEQYF	TGTGCCAGCTCACCACAGGGTTACTACGAGCAGTACTTC
TRBD1	TRBV5-1	TRBJ2-1	few	CASRTTGRGYEQFF	TGCGCCAGCCGGACGACAGGGCGTGGTTATGAGCAGTTCTTC
-	TRBV15	TRBJ1-6	-	CATSRTREGNSPLHF	TGTGCCACCAGCAGGACCAGGGAGGGTAATTCACCCCTCCACTTT
-	TRBV7-9	TRBJ2-1	few	CASSLMAEQFF	TGTGCCAGCAGCTTAATGGCTGAGCAGTTCTTC
TRBD2	TRBV12-3/TRBV12-4	TRBJ2-1	few	CASKTSGVYNEQFF	TGTGCCAGCAAGACTAGCGGGGTCTACAATGAGCAGTTCTTC
TRBD2	TRBV7-2	TRBJ2-1	-	CASSLGSSGIPYNEQFF	TGTGCCAGCAGCTTGGGAAGTAGCGGGATTCCCTACAATGAGCAGTTCTTC
TRBD1	TRBV15	TRBJ2-7	-	CATSRRTGADEQYF	TGTGCCACCAGCAGACGGACAGGGGCCGACGAGCAGTACTTC
TRBD2	TRBV5-1	TRBJ2-5	-	CASNRLAGEGWGQETQYF	TGCGCCAGCAATAGACTAGCGGGAGAAGGTTGGGGCCAAGAGACCCAGTACTTC
-	TRBV4-1	TRBJ2-1	few	CASSQDGARGRSNEQFF	TGCGCCAGCAGCCAAGATGGTGCCAGGGGCAGGTCGAATGAGCAGTTCTTC
TRBD1	TRBV5-5	TRBJ2-5	few	CASRSTGTGRQETQYF	TGTGCCAGCAGGTCTACCGGGACAGGGAGACAAGAGACCCAGTACTTC
TRBD1	TRBV6-1	TRBJ2-5	-	CASSSTGGETQYF	TGTGCCAGCAGCTCTACAGGGGGAGAGACCCAGTACTTC
TRBD2	TRBV12-3/TRBV12-4	TRBJ2-1	few	CASSLAGGPRSYNEQFF	TGTGCCAGCAGTTTAGCGGGAGGGCCGAGATCCTACAATGAGCAGTTCTTC
TRBD1	TRBV29-1	TRBJ1-2	-	CSVTQGAGGYTF	TGCAGCGTGACCCAGGGGGCAGGCGGCTACACCTTC
-	TRBV20-1	TRBJ1-6	-	CSARQVYNSPLHF	TGCAGTGCTAGGCAGGTCTATAATTCACCCCTCCACTTT
TRBD2	TRBV5-1	TRBJ2-1	-	CASSLAVLGGGEQFF	TGCGCCAGCAGCTTGGCGGTTCTTGGGGGGGGTGAGCAGTTCTTC